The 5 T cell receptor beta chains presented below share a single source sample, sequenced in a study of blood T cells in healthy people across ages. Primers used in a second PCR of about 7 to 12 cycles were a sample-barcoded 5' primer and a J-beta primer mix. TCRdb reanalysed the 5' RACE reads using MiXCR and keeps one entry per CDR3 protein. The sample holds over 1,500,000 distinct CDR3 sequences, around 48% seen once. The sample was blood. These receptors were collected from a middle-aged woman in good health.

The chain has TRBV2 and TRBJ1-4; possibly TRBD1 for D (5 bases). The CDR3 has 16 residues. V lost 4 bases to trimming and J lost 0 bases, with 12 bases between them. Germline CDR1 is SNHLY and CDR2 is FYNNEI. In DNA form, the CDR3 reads TGTGCCAGCAGTGGTACAGGAGCCACAACTAATGAAAAACTGTTTTTT. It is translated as CASSGTGATTNEKLFF.

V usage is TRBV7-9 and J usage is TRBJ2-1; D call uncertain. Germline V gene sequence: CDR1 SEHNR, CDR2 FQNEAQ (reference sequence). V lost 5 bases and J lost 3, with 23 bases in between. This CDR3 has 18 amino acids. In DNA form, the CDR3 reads TGTGCCAGCAGCGCCAGGCGGACGGGCGTGGATCGCTACAATGAGCAGTTCTTC. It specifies CASSARRTGVDRYNEQFF.

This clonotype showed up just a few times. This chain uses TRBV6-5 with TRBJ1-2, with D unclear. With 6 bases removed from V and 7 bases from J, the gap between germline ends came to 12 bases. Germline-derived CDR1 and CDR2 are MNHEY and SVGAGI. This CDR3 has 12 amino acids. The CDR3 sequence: CASSGLNSGYTF. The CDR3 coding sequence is TGTGCCAGCAGCGGCCTCAATTCTGGCTACACCTTC.

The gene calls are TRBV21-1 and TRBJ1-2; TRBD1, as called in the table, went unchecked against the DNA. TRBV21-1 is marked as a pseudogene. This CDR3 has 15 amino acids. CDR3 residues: CASSLWTGIRGGYTF. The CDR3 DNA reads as TGTGCCAGCAGCCTGTGGACAGGGATTCGGGGGGGCTACACCTTC.

The CDR3 coding sequence is TGTGCCAGCAGCGTAGAAGGGACTGGTTCGGAGACCCAGTACTTC. Translated, it gives CASSVEGTGSETQYF. This chain links TRBV9 with TRBJ2-5, with D possibly matching TRBD2 (6 bases). CDR1 SGDLS and CDR2 YYNGEE come from the germline V gene. Trimming pared 0 bases from V and 5 bases from J, leaving 14 bases between. This CDR3 has 15 residues.